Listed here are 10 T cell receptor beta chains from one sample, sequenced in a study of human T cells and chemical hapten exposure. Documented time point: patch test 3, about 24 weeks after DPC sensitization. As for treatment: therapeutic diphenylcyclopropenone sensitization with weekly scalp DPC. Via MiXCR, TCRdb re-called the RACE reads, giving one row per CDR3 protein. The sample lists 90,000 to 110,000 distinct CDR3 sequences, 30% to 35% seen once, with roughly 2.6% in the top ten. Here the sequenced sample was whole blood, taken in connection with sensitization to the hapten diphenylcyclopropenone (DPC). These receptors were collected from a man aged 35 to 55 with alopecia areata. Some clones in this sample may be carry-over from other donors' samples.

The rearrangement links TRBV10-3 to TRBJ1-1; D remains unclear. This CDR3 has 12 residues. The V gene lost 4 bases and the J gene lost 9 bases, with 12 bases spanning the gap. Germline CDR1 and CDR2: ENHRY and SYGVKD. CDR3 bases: TGTGCCATCAGTGGCTCCGGGCCCCAAGCTTTCTTT. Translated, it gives CAISGSGPQAFF.

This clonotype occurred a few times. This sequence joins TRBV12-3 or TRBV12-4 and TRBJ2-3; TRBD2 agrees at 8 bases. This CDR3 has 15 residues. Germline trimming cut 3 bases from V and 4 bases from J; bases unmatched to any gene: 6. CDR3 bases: TGTGCCAGCAGTTTCCTAGCGGGTATGGCAGATACGCAGTATTTT. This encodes CASSFLAGMADTQYF.

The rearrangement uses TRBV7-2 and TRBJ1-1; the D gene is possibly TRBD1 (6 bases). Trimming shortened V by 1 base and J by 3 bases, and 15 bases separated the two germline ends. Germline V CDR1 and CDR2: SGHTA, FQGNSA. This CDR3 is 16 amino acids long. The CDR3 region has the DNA TGTGCCAGCAGCTTAGGCGGGGGGCGCGGGTACACTGAAGCTTTCTTT. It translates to CASSLGGGRGYTEAFF.

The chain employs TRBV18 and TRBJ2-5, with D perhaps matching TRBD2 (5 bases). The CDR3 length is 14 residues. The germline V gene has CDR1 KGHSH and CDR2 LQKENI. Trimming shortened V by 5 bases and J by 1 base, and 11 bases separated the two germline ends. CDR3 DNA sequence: TGTGCCAGCTCATACTCGGGAATCCAAGAGACCCAGTACTTC. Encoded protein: CASSYSGIQETQYF.

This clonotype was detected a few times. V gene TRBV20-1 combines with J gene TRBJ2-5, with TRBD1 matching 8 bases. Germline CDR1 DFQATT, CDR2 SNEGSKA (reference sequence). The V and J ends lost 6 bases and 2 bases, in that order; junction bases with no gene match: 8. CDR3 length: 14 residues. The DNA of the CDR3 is TGCAGTGCAACGTGGACAGGGCCTCAAGAGACCCAGTACTTC. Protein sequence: CSATWTGPQETQYF.

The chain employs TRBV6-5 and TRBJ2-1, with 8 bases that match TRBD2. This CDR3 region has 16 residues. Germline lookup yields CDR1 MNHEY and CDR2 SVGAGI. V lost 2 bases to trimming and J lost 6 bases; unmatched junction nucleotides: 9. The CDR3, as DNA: TGTGCCAGCAGTTACCACGGGACTAGGGAGGGCAATGAGCAGTTCTTC. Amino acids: CASSYHGTREGNEQFF.

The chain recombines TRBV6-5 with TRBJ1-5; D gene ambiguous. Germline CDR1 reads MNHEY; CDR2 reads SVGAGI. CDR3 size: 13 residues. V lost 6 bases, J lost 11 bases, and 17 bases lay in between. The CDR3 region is CASRKDGSGTQHF. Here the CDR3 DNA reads TGTGCCAGCAGGAAGGACGGCAGTGGGACCCAGCATTTT.

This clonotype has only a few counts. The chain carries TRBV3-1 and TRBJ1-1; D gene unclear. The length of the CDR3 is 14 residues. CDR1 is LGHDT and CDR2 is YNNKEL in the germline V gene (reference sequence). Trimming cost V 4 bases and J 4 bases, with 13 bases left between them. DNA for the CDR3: TGTGCCAGCAGCCCCCGGGATCTGGGCACTGAAGCTTTCTTT. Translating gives CASSPRDLGTEAFF.

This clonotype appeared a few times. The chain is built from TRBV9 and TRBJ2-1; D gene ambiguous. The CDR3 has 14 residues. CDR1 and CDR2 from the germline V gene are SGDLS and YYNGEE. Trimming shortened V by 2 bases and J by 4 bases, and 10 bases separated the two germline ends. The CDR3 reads CASSVTAQYNEQFF. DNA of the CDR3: TGTGCCAGCAGCGTGACCGCGCAGTACAATGAGCAGTTCTTC. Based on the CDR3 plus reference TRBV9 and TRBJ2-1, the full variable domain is DSGVTQTPKHLITATGQRVTLRCSPRSGDLSVYWYQQSLDQGLQFLIQYYNGEERAKGNILERFSAQQFPDLHSELNLSSLELGDSALYFCASSVTAQYNEQFFGPGTRLTVL.

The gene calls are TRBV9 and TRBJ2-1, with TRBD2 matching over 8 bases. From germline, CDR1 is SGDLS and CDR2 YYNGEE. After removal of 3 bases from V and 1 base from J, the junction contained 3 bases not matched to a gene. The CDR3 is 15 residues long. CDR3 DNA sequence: TGTGCCAGCAGCGAATTAGCGGGATCCTACAATGAGCAGTTCTTC. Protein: CASSELAGSYNEQFF. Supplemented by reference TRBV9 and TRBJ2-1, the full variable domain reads DSGVTQTPKHLITATGQRVTLRCSPRSGDLSVYWYQQSLDQGLQFLIQYYNGEERAKGNILERFSAQQFPDLHSELNLSSLELGDSALYFCASSELAGSYNEQFFGPGTRLTVL.